The present T cell receptor (beta chain) was sequenced within a study of blood T cell repertoires in COVID-19. Study background: The United States, Italy and Spain supplied acute and convalescent COVID-19 samples. In each case, the material was cDNA or gDNA derived from T cells, B-cell-depleted T cells, or PBMCs.

This clone was seen just once. Libraries were prepared by immunoSEQ multiplex PCR; TCRdb keeps only in-frame clonotypes and omits some of them. The sample contains 200,000 to 300,000 clones, 88% of which appear only once. The CDR3 has 14 amino acids. Deletions cut 2 bases from V and 2 bases from J, with 7 bases between. Germline V gene lookup returns CDR1 SEHNR and CDR2 FQNEAQ (reference sequence). The V gene is TRBV7-9, the J gene TRBJ1-5; perhaps TRBD1 as D (5 bases). This TCR came from a human donor in a cohort sampled during active COVID-19. Material for sequencing was peripheral blood. The CDR3 is CASSLLGGNQPQHF. CDR3 in DNA: TGTGCCAGCAGCTTACTAGGGGGCAATCAGCCCCAGCATTTT.